This T cell receptor (beta chain) comes out of a study of shared clonotypes between healthy human individuals. Study observations and caveats: Generation probability values for non-shared clonotypes were lower than those for clonotypes shared by all four donors.

In regard to this clone: The antigen remains unidentified.

Trimming took off 0 bases at V and 3 bases at J, with 16 bases between the two ends. The germline gives CDR1 SGHNT, CDR2 YYREEE (reference sequence). The CDR3 length is 17 residues. Here immunoSEQ multiplex PCR was the method, and the copy in TCRdb shows in-frame clones only, minus some. The sample carries 950,000 to 1,300,000 clones, more than 65% recorded once. Sequencing was done on a sample of memory CD4+ T cells sorted from blood. The subset: CD45RA-negative fraction. This chain joins TRBV5-4 and TRBJ1-3; D gene ambiguous. This sequence was found in a man younger than 35 in good health. In DNA form, the CDR3 reads TGTGCCAGCAGCTTGGCCGGGCGGGCAACGGGTGGAAACACCATATATTTT. Translating gives CASSLAGRATGGNTIYF.